The present T cell receptor (beta chain) was sequenced within a study of technical replicates of blood from several donors. Germline CDR1 and CDR2: SGHTS and YDEGEE. This CDR3 region has 16 residues. Trimming cost V 2 bases and J 2 bases, with 17 bases left between them. Repertoires were generated with immunoSEQ multiplex PCR, while TCRdb's copy carries only in-frame clones and drops some. The sample includes 55,000 to 60,000 clones, just over 90% of them seen just once. This sequence was found in a human donor in good health. Some clones in this sample may be carry-over from other donors' samples. The rearrangement uses TRBV5-8 and TRBJ2-7, with D maybe TRBD2 (5 bases). Sample: PBMCs. The CDR3 loop reads CASSFVTDFRAYEQYF. The CDR3, as DNA: TGTGCCAGCAGCTTCGTTACGGACTTTCGGGCCTACGAGCAGTACTTC.